A single sample is the source of the 18 T cell receptor beta chains below, sequenced in a study of T-cell memory formation after mild COVID-19. TCRdb itself ran the 5' RACE reads through MiXCR, one entry per CDR3 protein. The profile shows under 300,000 distinct CDR3 sequences, less than 9.5% of them singletons. The specimen sequenced was PBMCs or a T cell subset sorted from them (not recorded which). The origin of the receptors is a man aged 18 to 30 who had mild COVID-19 (a few samples of this study predate the infection). Cell type and time point are not known.

This clonotype occurred a few times. The V gene is TRBV7-2, the J gene TRBJ1-1; D gene unclear. V was trimmed by 1 base and J by 6 bases, leaving 12 bases between them. CDR3 length: 14 amino acids. Germline lookup yields CDR1 SGHTA and CDR2 FQGNSA. The CDR3 reads CASSLEAEVAEAFF. CDR3 nucleotide sequence: TGTGCCAGCAGCTTAGAAGCTGAGGTGGCTGAAGCTTTCTTT.

This CDR3 is CASSWTSGGHPGEQFF. The CDR3 DNA sequence: TGCGCCAGCAGCTGGACTAGCGGGGGGCACCCCGGTGAGCAGTTCTTC. The genes are TRBV5-1 and TRBJ2-1, with TRBD2 identical over 14 bases. The germline gives CDR1 SGHRS, CDR2 YFSETQ. The trim removed 3 bases at V and 9 bases at J, leaving 8 bases unmatched. CDR3 length: 16 amino acids.

The rearrangement links TRBV11-3 to TRBJ2-1, with 9 bases identical to TRBD2. The germline CDR1 and CDR2 sequences are SGHNT and YENEEA. V lost 3 bases, J lost 8 bases, and 5 bases stayed unmatched. The CDR3 is 14 residues long. DNA for the CDR3: TGTGCCAGCAGCTTGGGGACTAGCTTGCATGAGCAGTTCTTC. This sequence encodes CASSLGTSLHEQFF.

This clonotype was found a few times. The J gene is TRBJ2-5, the V gene TRBV29-1; D may be TRBD2 (6 bases). This CDR3 spans 14 amino acids. V shed 5 bases and J shed 4 bases, with 17 bases lying between them. Germline V gene lookup returns CDR1 SQVTM and CDR2 ANQGSEA. This CDR3 reads CSVQGGQGGETQYF. The CDR3 DNA follows: TGCAGCGTTCAAGGAGGGCAGGGAGGAGAGACCCAGTACTTC. Based on the CDR3 plus reference TRBV29-1 and TRBJ2-5, the full variable domain is SAVISQKPSRDICQRGTSLTIQCQVDSQVTMMFWYRQQPGQSLTLIATANQGSEATYESGFVIDKFPISRPNLTFSTLTVSNMSPEDSSIYLCSVQGGQGGETQYFGPGTRLLVL.

The rearrangement joins TRBV24-1 to TRBJ1-2, with 12 bases lining up with TRBD1. Germline values: CDR1 KGHDR, CDR2 SFDVKD. This CDR3 is 16 amino acids long. V dropped 5 bases and J dropped 6; count of bases not matched to a gene: 9. CDR3 residues: CATSVGGTGGADGYTF. The CDR3 DNA follows: TGTGCCACCAGTGTTGGAGGGACAGGGGGCGCAGATGGCTACACCTTC.

Within the sample, this clonotype is medium-sized. The rearrangement joins TRBV6-1 to TRBJ1-2, with a weak D call TRBD1 (6 bases). The V and J ends lost 6 bases and 6 bases respectively, with 11 bases between them. Per the germline V gene, CDR1 is MNHNS and CDR2 is SASEGT. The CDR3 is 12 amino acids. CDR3 bases: TGTGCCAGCAGAGAGGGGGGACATGGCTACACCTTC. Its protein is CASREGGHGYTF.

The J gene is TRBJ2-5, the V gene TRBV29-1; possibly TRBD2 for D (6 bases). In germline, CDR1 is SQVTM, CDR2 ANQGSEA. The CDR3 is 14 residues long. V lost 6 bases, J lost 3 bases, and 17 bases lay in between. Here the CDR3 reads CSVGGRVKKETQYF. CDR3 DNA sequence: TGCAGCGTGGGGGGAAGGGTGAAGAAAGAGACCCAGTACTTC.

This clonotype has ten or more counts. The chain combines TRBV7-9 with TRBJ1-5, with 7 bases matching TRBD1. The V segment lost 5 bases and the J segment 2 bases; nucleotides outside the gene matches: 3. Germline values: CDR1 SEHNR, CDR2 FQNEAQ (reference sequence). The CDR3 has 14 amino acids. CDR3 in DNA: TGTGCCAGCAGCCTCGGACAGGGCAATCAGCCCCAGCATTTT. Its protein is CASSLGQGNQPQHF. The complete variable domain, with remaining parts taken from reference TRBV7-9 and TRBJ1-5, reads DTGVSQNPRHKITKRGQNVTFRCDPISEHNRLYWYRQTLGQGPEFLTYFQNEAQLEKSRLLSDRFSAERPKGSFSTLEIQRTEQGDSAMYLCASSLGQGNQPQHFGDGTRLSIL.

This clonotype has a count of ten or more. The chain couples TRBV7-2 to TRBJ1-1; a possible D gene is TRBD1 (5 bases). The CDR3 loop spans 15 amino acids. From germline, CDR1 is SGHTA and CDR2 FQGNSA. V was clipped by 5 bases and J by 1 base, with 14 bases between them. The DNA for the CDR3 is TGTGCCAGCAGCCCGGGACTAGCAAAGAACACTGAAGCTTTCTTT. It specifies CASSPGLAKNTEAFF. Looking up the rest from reference TRBV7-2 and TRBJ1-1 gives the full variable domain: GAGVSQSPSNKVTEKGKDVELRCDPISGHTALYWYRQSLGQGLEFLIYFQGNSAPDKSGLPSDRFSAERTGGSVSTLTIQRTQQEDSAVYLCASSPGLAKNTEAFFGQGTRLTVV.

The V gene is TRBV20-1, the J gene TRBJ1-1; 8 nucleotides align to TRBD1. The CDR3 runs to 14 residues. Trimming removed 6 bases from V and 0 bases from J; junction bases left unmatched: 6. In germline, CDR1 is DFQATT, CDR2 SNEGSKA (reference sequence). The CDR3 protein is CSADRTGLNTEAFF. CDR3 DNA sequence: TGCAGTGCCGACCGGACAGGGCTGAACACTGAAGCTTTCTTT.

This clonotype was counted only a few times. The chain is built from TRBV10-3 and TRBJ2-6; D tentatively reads TRBD1 or TRBD2 (6 bases each). Germline V gene data show CDR1 as ENHRY and CDR2 as SYGVKD. V lost 8 bases and J lost 3, with 20 bases in between. The CDR3 sequence is 17 residues long. CDR3 sequence (DNA): TGTGCCATCCACCCTGAGGGGGGCGTTCGTGGGGCCAACGTCCTGACTTTC. Its translation is CAIHPEGGVRGANVLTF.

This chain joins TRBV7-2 and TRBJ2-3, with 8 bases fitting TRBD2. V lost 4 bases and J lost 4; bases outside the gene matches: 7. The CDR3 loop spans 15 amino acids. Germline CDR1 reads SGHTA; CDR2 reads FQGNSA. The CDR3 reads CASSSGGGVADTQYF. In DNA form, the CDR3 reads TGTGCCAGCAGCTCCGGGGGGGGGGTCGCAGATACGCAGTATTTT.

This clonotype was seen at least ten times. V usage is TRBV4-3 and J usage is TRBJ1-6; 7 bases line up with TRBD1. Germline CDR1 is LGHNA and CDR2 is YSLEER. The length of the CDR3 is 14 residues. The V gene end was trimmed by 4 bases and the J gene end by 7 bases; junction bases not matched to a gene: 4. The CDR3 bases are TGCGCCAGCAGCCCGGACAGGAACAATTCACCCCTCCACTTT. This encodes CASSPDRNNSPLHF.

CDR3 protein: CASSYSSGLDGYTF. In DNA, the CDR3 is TGTGCCAGCAGTTACTCGTCAGGATTGGATGGCTACACCTTC. J is TRBJ1-2 and V is TRBV6-6, with D unclear. Germline assignment: CDR1 MNHNY and CDR2 SVGAGI (reference sequence). V lost 0 bases, J lost 6 bases, and 11 bases lay in between. CDR3 length: 14 amino acids.

This clonotype was counted between two and nine times. V usage is TRBV15 and J usage is TRBJ2-5; 7 nucleotides line up with TRBD2. V lost 5 bases, J lost 2 bases, and 5 bases stayed unmatched. Germline V CDR1 and CDR2: LNHNV, YYDKDF (reference sequence). The CDR3 has 14 amino acids. CDR3 region: CATSGGGLQETQYF. The CDR3 coding sequence is TGTGCCACCAGCGGGGGGGGACTTCAAGAGACCCAGTACTTC.

The V and J genes are TRBV5-1 and TRBJ1-1; D possibly corresponds to TRBD1 (6 bases). The CDR3 runs to 13 residues. The germline V and J ends were trimmed by 3 bases and 11 bases, with 17 bases remaining between them. Germline V gene sequence: CDR1 SGHRS, CDR2 YFSETQ. CDR3 residues: CASSSVRGRRAFF. The CDR3 region has the DNA TGCGCCAGCAGCTCCGTGCGGGGGCGTAGGGCTTTCTTT.

This clonotype was found many times. The chain links TRBV5-1 to TRBJ2-3; 14 positions match TRBD2. The junction had 6 bases not matched to a gene; V was cut back by 7 bases and J by 8 bases. CDR1 is SGHRS and CDR2 is YFSETQ in the germline V gene. The CDR3 totals 14 residues. The chain's CDR3 is CASSGLAGGSTQYF. The DNA of the CDR3 is TGCGCCAGCTCCGGACTAGCGGGGGGCAGTACGCAGTATTTT.

This clonotype was observed a few times. The rearrangement uses TRBV2 and TRBJ1-2; TRBD1 aligns across 9 bases. After removal of 7 bases from V and 5 bases from J, the junction contained 8 bases not matched to a gene. The CDR3 runs to 14 residues. Germline V lookup: CDR1 SNHLY, CDR2 FYNNEI. The CDR3 region is CASTGTGLLYGYTF. CDR3 nucleotides: TGTGCCAGCACCGGGACAGGGCTACTTTATGGCTACACCTTC.